Below, 17 T cell receptor beta chains from the same sample are listed, as sequenced in a study of post-analysis software for immune sequencing data. Prepared libraries of TCR beta cDNA carried unique molecular identifiers. Each CDR3 protein is one row after TCRdb ran MiXCR on the PCR reads. The sample includes 750,000 to 950,000 distinct CDR3 sequences, 35% to 55% of them seen just once. The antigens these receptors bind are not known. General observations from the study: Controls showed lower frequencies than patients for several TRBV segments, and TRBV5-6, TRBV5-1 and TRBV20-1 were among these.

The sample comprised blood. All receptors derive from a girl under 18 with multiple sclerosis.

This clonotype has just a few counts. The chain links TRBV27 to TRBJ2-1, with 7 bases lining up with TRBD2. V lost 3 bases to trimming and J lost 5 bases; unmatched junction nucleotides: 4. CDR3 length: 14 residues. The V gene's germline CDR1 is MNHEY and CDR2 SMNVEV (reference sequence). The DNA for the CDR3 is TGTGCCAGCAGTTTCTCGGGGACTAACAATGAGCAGTTCTTC. Translating gives CASSFSGTNNEQFF.

The gene calls are TRBV7-9 and TRBJ2-1; D perhaps matches TRBD2 (5 bases). Germline loops: CDR1 SEHNR, CDR2 FQNEAQ (reference sequence). V was trimmed by 5 bases and J by 0 bases, leaving 14 bases between them. The CDR3 has 16 amino acids. The CDR3 loop reads CASSRHVASSYNEQFF. For the CDR3, the DNA is TGTGCCAGCAGCCGCCACGTAGCGAGCTCCTACAATGAGCAGTTCTTC.

There are many counts of this clonotype. The chain uses TRBV12-3 or TRBV12-4 and TRBJ1-2, with D tentatively TRBD1 (6 bases). This CDR3 has 16 residues. Trimming removed 6 bases at V and 4 bases at J, with 21 bases between. The CDR3 coding sequence is TGTGCCAGCAGCCCACAAGGGGGATGGGGCAGCTATGGCTACACCTTC. Protein product: CASSPQGGWGSYGYTF.

This sequence joins TRBV19 and TRBJ2-7; D may be TRBD2 (6 bases). CDR3 length equals 15 residues. V shed 5 bases and J shed 0 bases, with 14 bases lying between them. CDR1 and CDR2 from the germline V gene are LNHDA and SQIVND (reference sequence). For the CDR3, the DNA is TGTGCCAGTAGTCGCGGGGTCGTAGGCTCCTACGAGCAGTACTTC. Its protein product is CASSRGVVGSYEQYF.

This clonotype has at least ten counts. V gene TRBV7-9 combines with J gene TRBJ2-1; D is unclear. Germline CDR1 reads SEHNR; CDR2 reads FQNEAQ (reference sequence). Trimming shortened V by 1 base and J by 6 bases, and 4 bases separated the two germline ends. The CDR3 extends over 12 amino acids. DNA for the CDR3: TGTGCCAGCAGCTTAGGTACCAATGAGCAGTTCTTC. Encoded protein: CASSLGTNEQFF. The entire variable domain, with the rest obtained from reference TRBV7-9 and TRBJ2-1, is as follows: DTGVSQNPRHKITKRGQNVTFRCDPISEHNRLYWYRQTLGQGPEFLTYFQNEAQLEKSRLLSDRFSAERPKGSFSTLEIQRTEQGDSAMYLCASSLGTNEQFFGPGTRLTVL.

This clonotype was counted only a few times. This sequence joins TRBV4-2 and TRBJ1-2, with 7 bases aligning to TRBD1. Germline CDR1 is LGHNA and CDR2 is YNFKEQ. V lost 3 bases, J lost 2 bases, and 9 bases stayed unmatched. This CDR3 has 16 amino acids. The CDR3 region has the DNA TGTGCCAGCAGCCACGTCATCGAGGGGGCAAACTATGGCTACACCTTC. Translated, it gives CASSHVIEGANYGYTF.

The sample holds one count of this clonotype. This chain joins TRBV12-3 or TRBV12-4 and TRBJ1-5, with D perhaps TRBD1 (6 bases). Deletions cut 3 bases from V and 9 bases from J, with 18 bases between. This CDR3 has 15 amino acids. The CDR3 sequence: CASSFQDRRARPQHF. The CDR3 DNA sequence: TGTGCCAGCAGTTTCCAAGACAGGCGGGCCAGGCCCCAGCATTTT.

This chain uses TRBV14 with TRBJ2-7; D tentatively fits TRBD1 or TRBD2 (6 bases each). This CDR3 contains 15 residues. Germline loops: CDR1 SGHDN, CDR2 FVKESK. The V gene lost 0 bases and the J gene lost 3 bases, with 12 bases spanning the gap. The DNA of the CDR3 is TGTGCCAGCAGCCAAGATAGGGGGGCACACTACGAGCAGTACTTC. This sequence encodes CASSQDRGAHYEQYF.

V and J are TRBV7-9 and TRBJ2-5; D gene ambiguous. The CDR3 runs 16 residues. V was trimmed by 4 bases and J by 1 base, leaving 16 bases between them. Looked up from germline, CDR1 is SEHNR and CDR2 is FQNEAQ (reference sequence). The CDR3 spells CASSSPSPRAQETQYF. The CDR3 nucleotides are TGTGCCAGCAGCTCACCCTCCCCCCGGGCCCAAGAGACCCAGTACTTC.

The genes are TRBV30 and TRBJ2-7; D unclear. V lost 3 bases and J 0 bases, leaving 12 bases between the germline ends. Germline-derived CDR1 and CDR2 are GTSNPN and SVGIG (reference sequence). CDR3 size: 14 residues. The CDR3 nucleotides read TGTGCCTGGAGCGACACGTTTAGCTCCTACGAGCAGTACTTC. Translated: CAWSDTFSSYEQYF.

This rearrangement joins TRBV5-6 to TRBJ2-7, with D possibly TRBD2 on 6 matching bases. The V gene lost 4 bases and the J gene lost 4 bases, with 15 bases spanning the gap. CDR3 size: 14 residues. Looked up from germline, CDR1 is SGHDT and CDR2 is YYEEEE. The chain's CDR3 is CASSLRASEYEQYF. CDR3 in DNA: TGTGCCAGCAGCCTGCGCGCTAGCGAGTACGAGCAGTACTTC.

This clonotype was picked up a small number of times. J is TRBJ2-7 and V is TRBV9; D possibly corresponds to TRBD2 (6 bases). The closer fit of TRBJ2-5 to the DNA end suggests the J call may be wrong. The germline V gene encodes CDR1 SGDLS and CDR2 YYNGEE. The CDR3 has 14 residues. The CDR3 reads CASSVDGGVETQYF. CDR3 in DNA: TGTGCCAGCAGCGTAGATGGCGGGGTGGAGACCCAGTACTTC.

The chain employs TRBV20-1 and TRBJ2-7, with D possibly matching TRBD1 (6 bases). Germline V gene data show CDR1 as DFQATT and CDR2 as SNEGSKA (reference sequence). This CDR3 is built from 15 residues. V was shortened by 0 bases and J by 0 bases, with 12 bases between the two germline ends. CDR3 coding DNA: TGCAGTGCTAGAGACCGTACAGGGAACTCCTACGAGCAGTACTTC. As protein: CSARDRTGNSYEQYF.

This clonotype has a handful of counts. The chain has TRBV12-3 or TRBV12-4 and TRBJ2-5; tentatively, D is TRBD1 (6 bases). CDR3 size: 14 residues. V lost 3 bases to trimming and J lost 5 bases, with 13 bases between them. CDR3 nucleotide sequence: TGTGCCAGCAGTTTCCCAGGGACATGGGAGACCCAGTACTTC. It yields the protein CASSFPGTWETQYF.

The chain joins TRBV6-6 to TRBJ2-1, with 7 bases lining up with TRBD1. Germline trimming cut 5 bases from V and 0 bases from J; bases unmatched to any gene: 7. Germline V lookup: CDR1 MNHNY, CDR2 SVGAGI (reference sequence). The CDR3 totals 16 residues. Here the CDR3 DNA reads TGTGCCAGCAGTGCCGGACAGGACCCCTCCTACAATGAGCAGTTCTTC. Amino acids: CASSAGQDPSYNEQFF.

For the CDR3, the DNA is TGTGCCAGCAGCAGGACTTCGGAGACCCAGTACTTC. It encodes CASSRTSETQYF. The J gene is TRBJ2-5, the V gene TRBV7-9; perhaps TRBD2 as D (5 bases). Germline values: CDR1 SEHNR, CDR2 FQNEAQ (reference sequence). Between the trimmed V and J ends, which lost 5 bases and 5 bases, there was a span of 9 bases. The CDR3 runs to 12 residues.

The rearrangement links TRBV6-5 to TRBJ2-3; 7 bases line up with TRBD2. The CDR3 spans 15 residues. The ends lost 5 bases at V and 0 bases at J; junction bases unmatched: 5. Per the germline V gene, CDR1 is MNHEY and CDR2 is SVGAGI. CDR3 amino acids: CASSLTSLSTDTQYF. The CDR3 region has the DNA TGTGCCAGCAGTCTGACTAGCTTGAGCACAGATACGCAGTATTTT.